These T cell receptor beta chains were read from a single sample in a study of blood T cell repertoires in COVID-19. Sequenced by immunoSEQ multiplex PCR; TCRdb stores in-frame clones only, minus some. The sample contains 90,000 to 120,000 clones, around 91% of which appear only once. The sequencing sample was made of peripheral blood. These receptors all stem from an elderly woman with acute or convalescent COVID-19. Each CDR3 is given with its conserved first and last residue. D genes are given only for firm matches. Rows give clone size only sometimes, using once, few, many, or a class for an expanded clone.

d_call	clone_size	j_call	v_call	cdr3_length	cdr3_aa	cdr3_nt
TRBD1	-	TRBJ2-7	TRBV18	13	CASSSGQSYEQYF	TGTGCCAGCTCATCGGGACAGAGCTACGAGCAGTACTTC
-	-	TRBJ1-6	TRBV18	14	CASTSGAGDSPLHF	TGTGCCAGCACCTCAGGGGCCGGGGATTCACCCCTCCACTTT
-	-	TRBJ1-1	TRBV29-1	11	CSAERQLKAFF	TGCAGCGCCGAACGACAGCTGAAAGCTTTCTTT
-	once	TRBJ2-4	TRBV5-6	13	CASSGLAKNIQYF	TGTGCCAGCAGCGGGCTAGCCAAAAACATTCAGTACTTC
-	-	TRBJ1-2	TRBV29-1	11	CSVELVYGYTF	TGCAGCGTTGAATTAGTCTATGGCTACACCTTC
TRBD2	-	TRBJ2-1	TRBV3-1/TRBV3-2	16	CASSLKVLAGPYEQFF	TGTGCCAGCAGCCTTAAGGTACTAGCGGGCCCATATGAGCAGTTCTTC
-	-	TRBJ1-6	TRBV5-6	16	CASSPLSSWGNSPLHF	TGTGCCAGCAGCCCATTGTCGAGTTGGGGCAATTCACCCCTCCACTTT
TRBD1	-	TRBJ2-7	TRBV18	13	CASSRTGVSEQYF	TGTGCCAGCTCACGGACAGGGGTAAGCGAGCAGTACTTC
-	-	TRBJ2-7	TRBV28	12	CASGRDSYEQYF	TGTGCCTCGGGGCGGGACTCCTACGAGCAGTACTTC
-	-	TRBJ2-7	TRBV24-1	14	CATSESDGTYEQYF	TGTGCCACCAGTGAATCGGACGGGACCTACGAGCAGTACTTC
TRBD2	-	TRBJ2-2	TRBV7-9	16	CASSQAGGPNTGELFF	TGTGCCAGCAGCCAAGCGGGGGGGCCGAACACCGGGGAGCTGTTTTTT